Here is one TCR beta chain with its context. Sequenced by immunoSEQ multiplex PCR; TCRdb stores in-frame clones only, minus some. The table shows over 350,000 clones, with around 89% occurring only once. These data are taken from a study of blood T cell repertoires in COVID-19. Across the study: PBMCs, B-cell-depleted T cells, or T cells were the source of the cDNA or gDNA that made up the material.

This sequence originates from a woman aged 18-29 years who had recovered from COVID-19. Sequencing was done on a sample of PBMCs or T cells enriched from blood (not recorded which).

The CDR3 coding sequence is TGTGCCAGCAGTTTGGGGGGGCCCTCTTCCTACGAGCAGTACTTC. Amino acids: CASSLGGPSSYEQYF. The chain has TRBV25-1 and TRBJ2-7; D possibly corresponds to TRBD2 (7 bases). Germline CDR1 MGHDK, CDR2 SYGVNS. V was clipped by 5 bases and J by 1 base, with 15 bases between them. The length of the CDR3 is 15 residues.